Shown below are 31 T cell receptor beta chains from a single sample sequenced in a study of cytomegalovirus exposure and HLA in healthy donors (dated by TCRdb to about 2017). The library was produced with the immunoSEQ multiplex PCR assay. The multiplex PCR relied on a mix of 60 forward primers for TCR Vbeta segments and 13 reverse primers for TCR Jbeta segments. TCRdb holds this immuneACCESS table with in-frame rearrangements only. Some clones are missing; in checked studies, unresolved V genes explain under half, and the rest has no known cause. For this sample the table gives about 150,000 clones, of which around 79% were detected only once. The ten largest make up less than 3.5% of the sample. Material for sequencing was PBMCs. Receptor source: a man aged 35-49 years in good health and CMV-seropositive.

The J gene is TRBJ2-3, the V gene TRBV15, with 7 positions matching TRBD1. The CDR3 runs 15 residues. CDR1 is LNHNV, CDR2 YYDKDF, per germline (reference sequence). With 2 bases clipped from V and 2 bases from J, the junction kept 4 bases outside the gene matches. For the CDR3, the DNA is TGTGCCACCAGCAGAACAGGGGTAAACACAGATACGCAGTATTTT. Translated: CATSRTGVNTDTQYF. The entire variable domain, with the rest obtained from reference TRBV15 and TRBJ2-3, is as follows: DAMVIQNPRYQVTQFGKPVTLSCSQTLNHNVMYWYQQKSSQAPKLLFHYYDKDFNNEADTPDNFQSRRPNTSFCFLDIRSPGLGDTAMYLCATSRTGVNTDTQYFGPGTRLTVL.

This CDR3 reads CAWTGGLGAFF. In DNA, the CDR3 is TGTGCCTGGACAGGGGGCTTAGGGGCTTTCTTT. V and J are TRBV30 and TRBJ1-1; 8 nucleotides match TRBD1. This CDR3 has 11 amino acids. V gave up 4 bases and J gave up 11 bases; unmatched junction bases: 6. The germline V gene encodes CDR1 GTSNPN and CDR2 SVGIG (reference sequence).

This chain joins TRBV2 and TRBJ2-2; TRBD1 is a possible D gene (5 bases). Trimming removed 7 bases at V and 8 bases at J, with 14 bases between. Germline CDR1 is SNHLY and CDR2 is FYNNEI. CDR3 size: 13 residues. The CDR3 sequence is CASKGSGLGELFF. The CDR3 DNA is TGTGCCAGCAAGGGGTCAGGGTTGGGGGAGCTGTTTTTT. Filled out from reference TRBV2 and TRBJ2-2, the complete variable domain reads EPEVTQTPSHQVTQMGQEVILRCVPISNHLYFYWYRQILGQKVEFLVSFYNNEISEKSEIFDDQFSVERPDGSNFTLKIRSTKLEDSAMYFCASKGSGLGELFFGEGSRLTVL.

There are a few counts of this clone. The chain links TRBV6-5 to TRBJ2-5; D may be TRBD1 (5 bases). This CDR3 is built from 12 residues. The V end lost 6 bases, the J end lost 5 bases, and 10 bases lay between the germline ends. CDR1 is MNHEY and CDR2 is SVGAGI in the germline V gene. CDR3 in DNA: TGTGCCAGCAGAAGGGGAAGTGAGACCCAGTACTTC. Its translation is CASRRGSETQYF.

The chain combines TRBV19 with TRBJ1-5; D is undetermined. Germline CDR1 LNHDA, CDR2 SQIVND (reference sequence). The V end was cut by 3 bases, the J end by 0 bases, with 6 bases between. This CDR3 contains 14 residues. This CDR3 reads CASSILYSNQPQHF. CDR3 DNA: TGTGCCAGTAGTATTCTATATAGCAATCAGCCCCAGCATTTT.

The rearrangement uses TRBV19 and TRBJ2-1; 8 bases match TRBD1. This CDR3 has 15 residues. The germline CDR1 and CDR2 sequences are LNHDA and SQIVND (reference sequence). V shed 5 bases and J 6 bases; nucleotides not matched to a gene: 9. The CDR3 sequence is CASSSTGDFANEQFF. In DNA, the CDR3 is TGTGCCAGTAGTTCGACAGGGGATTTCGCCAATGAGCAGTTCTTC.

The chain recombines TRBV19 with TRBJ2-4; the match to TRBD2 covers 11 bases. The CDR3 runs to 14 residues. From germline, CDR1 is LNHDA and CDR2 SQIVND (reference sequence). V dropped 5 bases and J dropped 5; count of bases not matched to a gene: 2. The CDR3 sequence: CASSLGLAENIQYF. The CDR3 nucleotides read TGTGCCAGTAGTCTGGGACTAGCGGAAAACATTCAGTACTTC.

The CDR3: CASSLTTAGGRPQHF. CDR3 in DNA: TGTGCCAGCAGCTTAACCACGGCAGGGGGTAGGCCCCAGCATTTT. This chain connects TRBV7-8 to TRBJ1-5; 7 nucleotides match TRBD1. The CDR3 totals 15 residues. The V and J ends lost 2 bases and 9 bases, in that order; junction bases with no gene match: 10. Germline CDR1 is SGHVS and CDR2 is FQNEAQ.

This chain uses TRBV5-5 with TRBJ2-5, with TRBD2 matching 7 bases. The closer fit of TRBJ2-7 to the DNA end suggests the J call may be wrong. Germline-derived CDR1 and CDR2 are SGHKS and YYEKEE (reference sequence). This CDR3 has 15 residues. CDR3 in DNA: TGTGCCAGCAGCTTAGATGAGGGAGGGTTCTACGAGCAGTACTTC. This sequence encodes CASSLDEGGFYEQYF.

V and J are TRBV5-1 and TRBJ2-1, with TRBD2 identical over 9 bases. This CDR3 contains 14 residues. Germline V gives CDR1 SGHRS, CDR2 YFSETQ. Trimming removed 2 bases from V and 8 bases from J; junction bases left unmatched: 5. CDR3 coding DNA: TGCGCCAGCAGCTTTGGCGGGAGGGGGGATGAGCAGTTCTTC. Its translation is CASSFGGRGDEQFF.

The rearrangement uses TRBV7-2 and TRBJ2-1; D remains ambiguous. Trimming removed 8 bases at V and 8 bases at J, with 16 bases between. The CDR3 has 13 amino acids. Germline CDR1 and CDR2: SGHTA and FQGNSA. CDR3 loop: CASSKRGLDEQFF. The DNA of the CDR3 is TGTGCCAGCTCAAAGAGAGGCCTAGATGAGCAGTTCTTC.

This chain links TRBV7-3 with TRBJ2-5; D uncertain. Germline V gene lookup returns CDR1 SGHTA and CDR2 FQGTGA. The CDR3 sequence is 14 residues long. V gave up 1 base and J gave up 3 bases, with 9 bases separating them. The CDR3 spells CASSLRSGEETQYF. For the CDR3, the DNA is TGTGCCAGCAGCTTAAGGTCCGGAGAAGAGACCCAGTACTTC.

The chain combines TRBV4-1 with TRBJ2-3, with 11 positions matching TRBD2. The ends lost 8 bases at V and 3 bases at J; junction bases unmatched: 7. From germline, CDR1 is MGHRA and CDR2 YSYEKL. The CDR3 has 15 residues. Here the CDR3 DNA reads TGCGCCAGCGGGGCAAGACTAGCGGGGACAGATACGCAGTATTTT. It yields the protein CASGARLAGTDTQYF.

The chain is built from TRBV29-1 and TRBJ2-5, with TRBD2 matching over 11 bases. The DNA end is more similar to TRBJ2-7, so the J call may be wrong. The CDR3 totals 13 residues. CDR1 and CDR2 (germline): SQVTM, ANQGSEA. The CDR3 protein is CSVGTSGSYEQYF. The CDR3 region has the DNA TGCAGCGTGGGGACTAGCGGCTCCTACGAGCAGTACTTC.

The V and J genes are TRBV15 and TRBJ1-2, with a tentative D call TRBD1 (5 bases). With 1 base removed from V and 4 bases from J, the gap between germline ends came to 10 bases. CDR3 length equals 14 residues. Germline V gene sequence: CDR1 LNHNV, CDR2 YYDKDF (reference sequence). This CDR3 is CATSRGDTGYGYTF. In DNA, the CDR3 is TGTGCCACCAGCAGAGGCGACACAGGCTATGGCTACACCTTC.

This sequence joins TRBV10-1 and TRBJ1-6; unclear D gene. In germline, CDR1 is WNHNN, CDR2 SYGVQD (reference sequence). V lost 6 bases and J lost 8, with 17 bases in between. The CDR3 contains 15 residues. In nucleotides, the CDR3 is TGCGCCAGCAGCGGCGACGGCCTCGGGGATTCACCCCTCCACTTT. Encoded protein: CASSGDGLGDSPLHF.

CDR3 in DNA: TGTGCCAGCAGCCCTGGGACAGCTAACTATGGCTACACCTTC. Its translation: CASSPGTANYGYTF. The V and J genes are TRBV7-2 and TRBJ1-2, with TRBD1 matching 7 bases. This CDR3 contains 14 residues. In germline, CDR1 is SGHTA, CDR2 FQGNSA. Trimming took 5 bases from V and 0 from J; bases not matched to a gene: 3.

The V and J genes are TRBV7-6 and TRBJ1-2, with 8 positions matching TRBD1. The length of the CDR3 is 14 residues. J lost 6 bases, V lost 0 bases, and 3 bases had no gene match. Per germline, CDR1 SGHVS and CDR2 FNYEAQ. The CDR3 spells CASSLASGGDGYTF. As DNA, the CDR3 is TGTGCCAGCAGCTTAGCTTCAGGGGGCGATGGCTACACCTTC.

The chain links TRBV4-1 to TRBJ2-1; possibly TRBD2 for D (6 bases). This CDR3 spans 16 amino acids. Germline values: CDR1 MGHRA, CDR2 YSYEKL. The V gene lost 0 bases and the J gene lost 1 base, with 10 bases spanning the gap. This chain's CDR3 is CASSQERDWSYNEQFF. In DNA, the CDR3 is TGCGCCAGCAGCCAAGAAAGGGACTGGTCCTACAATGAGCAGTTCTTC.

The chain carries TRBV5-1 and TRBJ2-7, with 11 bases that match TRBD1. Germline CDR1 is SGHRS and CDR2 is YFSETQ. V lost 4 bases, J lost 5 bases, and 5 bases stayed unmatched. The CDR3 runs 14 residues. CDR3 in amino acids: CASSPGTGGDEQYF. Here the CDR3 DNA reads TGCGCCAGCAGCCCGGGGACAGGGGGTGACGAGCAGTACTTC.

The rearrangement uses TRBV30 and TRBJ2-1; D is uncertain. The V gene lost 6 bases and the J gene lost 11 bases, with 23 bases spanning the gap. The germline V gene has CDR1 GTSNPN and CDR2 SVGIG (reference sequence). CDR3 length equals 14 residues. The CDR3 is CACRAGEEIGKQFF. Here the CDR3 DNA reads TGTGCCTGTCGAGCCGGTGAGGAAATCGGAAAGCAGTTCTTC.

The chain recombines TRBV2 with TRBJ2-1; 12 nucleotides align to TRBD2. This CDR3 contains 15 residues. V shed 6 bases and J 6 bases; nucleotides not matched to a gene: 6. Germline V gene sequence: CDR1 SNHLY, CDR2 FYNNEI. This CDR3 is CASRTTSGGPNEQFF. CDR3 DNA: TGTGCCAGCAGGACCACTAGCGGGGGGCCCAATGAGCAGTTCTTC.

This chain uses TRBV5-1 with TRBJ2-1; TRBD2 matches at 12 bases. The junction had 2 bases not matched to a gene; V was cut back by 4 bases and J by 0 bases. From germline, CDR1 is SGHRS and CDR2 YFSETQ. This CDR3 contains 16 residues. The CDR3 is CASSATSGSSYNEQFF. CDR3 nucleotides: TGCGCCAGCAGCGCGACTAGCGGGAGCTCCTACAATGAGCAGTTCTTC. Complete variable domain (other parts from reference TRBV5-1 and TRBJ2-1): KAGVTQTPRYLIKTRGQQVTLSCSPISGHRSVSWYQQTPGQGLQFLFEYFSETQRNKGNFPGRFSGRQFSNSRSEMNVSTLELGDSALYLCASSATSGSSYNEQFFGPGTRLTVL.

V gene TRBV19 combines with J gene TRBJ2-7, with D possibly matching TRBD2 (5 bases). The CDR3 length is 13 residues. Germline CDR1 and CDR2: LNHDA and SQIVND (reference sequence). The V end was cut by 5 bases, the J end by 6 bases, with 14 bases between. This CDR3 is CASSVSVLLEQYF. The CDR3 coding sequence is TGTGCCAGTAGTGTTAGCGTGCTCCTCGAGCAGTACTTC.

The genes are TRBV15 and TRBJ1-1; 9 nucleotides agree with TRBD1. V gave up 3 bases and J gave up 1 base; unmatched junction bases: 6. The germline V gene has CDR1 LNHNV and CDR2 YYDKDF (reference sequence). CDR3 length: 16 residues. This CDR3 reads CATSRGTGRENTEAFF. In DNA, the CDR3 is TGTGCCACCAGCAGGGGGACAGGGAGAGAGAACACTGAAGCTTTCTTT.

The CDR3 protein is CASSLGTTEAFF. In DNA form, the CDR3 reads TGTGCCAGCAGCTTAGGTACTACTGAAGCTTTCTTT. J is TRBJ1-1 and V is TRBV7-9; D is unresolved. The germline V gene has CDR1 SEHNR and CDR2 FQNEAQ (reference sequence). The V gene lost 1 base and the J gene lost 5 bases, with 5 bases spanning the gap. The CDR3 is 12 residues long.

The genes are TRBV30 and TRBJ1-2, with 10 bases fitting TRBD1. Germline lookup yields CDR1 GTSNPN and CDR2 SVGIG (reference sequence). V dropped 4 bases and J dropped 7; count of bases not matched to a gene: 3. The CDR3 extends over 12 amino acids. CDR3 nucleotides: TGTGCCTGGACCGGGACAGGGGTTGGCTACACCTTC. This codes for CAWTGTGVGYTF.

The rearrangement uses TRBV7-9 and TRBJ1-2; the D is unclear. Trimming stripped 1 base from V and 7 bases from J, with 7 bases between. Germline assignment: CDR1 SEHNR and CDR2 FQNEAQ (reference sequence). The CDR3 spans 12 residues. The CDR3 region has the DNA TGTGCCAGCAGCTTAGAAGCGGGTGGCTACACCTTC. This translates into CASSLEAGGYTF.

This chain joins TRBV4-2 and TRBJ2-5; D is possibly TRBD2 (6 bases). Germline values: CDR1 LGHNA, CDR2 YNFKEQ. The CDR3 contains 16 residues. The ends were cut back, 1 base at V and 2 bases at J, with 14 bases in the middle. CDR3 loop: CASSQAWRVQQETQYF. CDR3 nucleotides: TGTGCCAGCAGCCAAGCTTGGAGGGTCCAACAAGAGACCCAGTACTTC.

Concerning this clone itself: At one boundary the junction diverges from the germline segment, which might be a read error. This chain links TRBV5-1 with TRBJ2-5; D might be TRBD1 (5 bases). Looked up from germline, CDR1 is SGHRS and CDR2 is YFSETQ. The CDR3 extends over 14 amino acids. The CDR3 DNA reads TGCGCCAGCAGCTTGAGGGGTTCCCAAGGGACCCAGTACTTC. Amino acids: CASSLRGSQGTQYF.

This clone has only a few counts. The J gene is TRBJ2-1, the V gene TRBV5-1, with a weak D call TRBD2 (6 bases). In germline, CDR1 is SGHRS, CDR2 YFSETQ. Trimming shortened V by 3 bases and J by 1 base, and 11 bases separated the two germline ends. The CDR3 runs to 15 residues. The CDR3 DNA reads TGCGCCAGCAGCTCGGATGGGGGGTCCTACAATGAGCAGTTCTTC. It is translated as CASSSDGGSYNEQFF.